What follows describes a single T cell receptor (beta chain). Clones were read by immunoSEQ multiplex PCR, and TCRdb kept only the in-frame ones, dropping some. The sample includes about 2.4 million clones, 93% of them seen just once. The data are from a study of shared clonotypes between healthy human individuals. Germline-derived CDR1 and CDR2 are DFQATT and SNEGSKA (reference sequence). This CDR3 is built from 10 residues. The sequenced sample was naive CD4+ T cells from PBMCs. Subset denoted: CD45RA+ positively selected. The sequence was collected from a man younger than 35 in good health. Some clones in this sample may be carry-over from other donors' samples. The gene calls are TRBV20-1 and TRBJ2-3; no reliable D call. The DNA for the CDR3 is TGCGTCGGGCAGACAGATACGCAGTATTTT. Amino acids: CVGQTDTQYF.